The sequence of this T cell receptor (beta chain) was determined in a study of T-cell memory formation after mild COVID-19. Regarding the study as a whole: While clones contracting from day 15 to 85 were balanced between CD4 and CD8, later expanders leaned CD4+.

TCRdb independently ran MiXCR on the 5' RACE reads; one entry per CDR3 protein. The table has hundreds of thousands of distinct CDR3 sequences, nearly 25% seen once. The CDR3 contains 14 residues. Looked up from germline, CDR1 is DFQATT and CDR2 is SNEGSKA (reference sequence). V was pared by 3 bases and J by 4 bases, with 5 bases of the junction left unmatched. A few counts support this clonotype. What it binds is unknown. This sequence joins TRBV20-1 and TRBJ2-7; 11 nucleotides align to TRBD1. This TCR was recovered from an adult woman who had mild COVID-19 (a few samples of this study predate the infection). Cell type and time point are not known. The source material was PBMCs or a T cell subset sorted from them (not recorded which). CDR3 sequence: CSASGTGGLYEQYF. CDR3 nucleotides: TGCAGTGCTAGCGGGACAGGGGGGTTGTACGAGCAGTACTTC.